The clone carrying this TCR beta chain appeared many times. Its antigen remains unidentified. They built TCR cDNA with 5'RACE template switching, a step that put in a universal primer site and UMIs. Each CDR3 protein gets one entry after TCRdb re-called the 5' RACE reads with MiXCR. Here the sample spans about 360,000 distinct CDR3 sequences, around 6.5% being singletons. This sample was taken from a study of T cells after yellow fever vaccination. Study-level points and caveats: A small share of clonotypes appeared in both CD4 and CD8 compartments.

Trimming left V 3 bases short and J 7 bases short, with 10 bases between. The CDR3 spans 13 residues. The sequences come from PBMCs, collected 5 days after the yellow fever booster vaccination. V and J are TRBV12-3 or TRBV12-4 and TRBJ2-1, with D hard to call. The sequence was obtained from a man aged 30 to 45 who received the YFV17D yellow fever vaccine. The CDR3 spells CASSFSWANEQFF. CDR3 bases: TGTGCCAGCAGTTTCTCGTGGGCGAATGAGCAGTTCTTC.